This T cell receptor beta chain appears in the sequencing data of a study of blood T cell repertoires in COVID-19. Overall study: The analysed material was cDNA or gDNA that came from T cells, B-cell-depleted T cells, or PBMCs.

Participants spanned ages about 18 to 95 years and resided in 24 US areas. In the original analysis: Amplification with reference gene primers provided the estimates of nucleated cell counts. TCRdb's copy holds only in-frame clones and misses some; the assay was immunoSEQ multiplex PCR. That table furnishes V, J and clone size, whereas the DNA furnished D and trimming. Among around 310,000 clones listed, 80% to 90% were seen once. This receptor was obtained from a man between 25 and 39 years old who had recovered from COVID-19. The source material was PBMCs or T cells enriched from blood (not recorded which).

In DNA form, the CDR3 reads TGTGCCAGTAGTCTTGGGGACAGGGGGCTCGATGAGCAGTTCTTC. This encodes CASSLGDRGLDEQFF. The chain employs TRBV19 and TRBJ2-1; 12 bases align to TRBD1. Trimming at V came to 5 bases and at J to 8 bases, leaving 7 bases not matched to a gene. The germline gives CDR1 LNHDA, CDR2 SQIVND (reference sequence). This CDR3 has 15 residues.